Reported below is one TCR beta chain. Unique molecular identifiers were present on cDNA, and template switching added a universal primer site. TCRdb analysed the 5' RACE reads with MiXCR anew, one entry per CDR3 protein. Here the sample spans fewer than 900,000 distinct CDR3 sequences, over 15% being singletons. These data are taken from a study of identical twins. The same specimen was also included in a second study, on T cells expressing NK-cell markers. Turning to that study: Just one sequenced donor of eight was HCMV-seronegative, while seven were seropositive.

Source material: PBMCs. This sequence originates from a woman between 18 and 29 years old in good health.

The CDR3 reads CASSGSGGYNEQFF. The CDR3 nucleotides read TGTGCCAGCAGCGGTAGCGGGGGCTACAATGAGCAGTTCTTC. J is TRBJ2-1 and V is TRBV9, with 9 bases matching TRBD2. The CDR3 has 14 amino acids. Germline V lookup: CDR1 SGDLS, CDR2 YYNGEE. The trim removed 3 bases at V and 3 bases at J, leaving 1 base unmatched.